This record covers a single TCR beta chain. It was with 60 Vbeta and 13 Jbeta primers that the PCR ran. Only in-frame clones appear in the TCRdb table, and some are missing; sequencing was by immunoSEQ multiplex PCR. The data hold some 110,000 clones, with about four fifths observed a single time. These data belong to a study of cytomegalovirus exposure and HLA in healthy donors. The CDR3 loop spans 16 amino acids. The V and J ends lost 1 base and 2 bases, in that order; junction bases with no gene match: 5. Per the germline V gene, CDR1 is ENHRY and CDR2 is SYGVKD. Nominally healthy donors provided the samples, though records likely missed some immune exposures.

The sequencing input was PBMCs. The J gene is TRBJ1-5, the V gene TRBV10-3; the match to TRBD1 covers 7 bases. The TCR sequence derives from a woman aged 18-30 years in good health and CMV-seropositive. The CDR3 is CAISEFGGGGNQPQHF. CDR3 nucleotides: TGTGCCATCAGTGAGTTTGGAGGGGGCGGCAATCAGCCCCAGCATTTT.